One sample yielded the 6 T cell receptor beta chains listed below, sequenced in a study of T cells in Graves' hyperthyroidism and ophthalmopathy. RNA transcripts provided the source from which TCR beta CDR3 regions were amplified. The TCR CDR3 first-round RT-PCR relied on the HTBI primer set. Using its own MiXCR run on the multiplex PCR reads, TCRdb lists one record per CDR3 protein. The sample gives approximately 400,000 distinct CDR3 sequences, around 15% of which show up once; over 25% is in the top ten. Material for sequencing was blood. The source is a man aged 45-60 years with Graves' ophthalmopathy.

This clonotype was seen many times. The chain couples TRBV20-1 to TRBJ2-7; D not certain. The CDR3 loop spans 14 amino acids. CDR1 is DFQATT and CDR2 is SNEGSKA in the germline V gene (reference sequence). The germline V and J ends were trimmed by 1 base and 5 bases, with 15 bases remaining between them. This chain's CDR3 is CSARASGWRDEQYF. Written as DNA, the CDR3 is TGCAGTGCTAGAGCCTCGGGTTGGCGCGACGAGCAGTACTTC.

The chain links TRBV25-1 to TRBJ2-3; TRBD2 matches 10 bases. Trimming at V came to 2 bases and at J to 0 bases, leaving 11 bases not matched to a gene. Per germline, CDR1 MGHDK and CDR2 SYGVNS. The CDR3 contains 19 residues. The CDR3 DNA follows: TGTGCCAGCAGTGAAGCGACTGGTAGTAGCGGGGGGAGCACAGATACGCAGTATTTT. It specifies CASSEATGSSGGSTDTQYF.

This clonotype was seen many times. The V gene is TRBV27, the J gene TRBJ1-1; D is uncertain. V lost 3 bases and J lost 1, with 15 bases in between. The CDR3 is 16 residues long. Germline loops: CDR1 MNHEY, CDR2 SMNVEV (reference sequence). In DNA, the CDR3 is TGTGCCAGCAGTTTCGGCGGAGGGATGAGGAACACTGAAGCTTTCTTT. This sequence encodes CASSFGGGMRNTEAFF.

In its sample, this clonotype was seen a few times. This chain joins TRBV2 and TRBJ1-5; D unresolved. In germline, CDR1 is SNHLY, CDR2 FYNNEI. The CDR3 is made up of 13 amino acids. V was pared by 4 bases and J by 3 bases, with 7 bases between. CDR3 protein: CASSVTINQPQHF. For the CDR3, the DNA is TGTGCCAGCAGTGTGACAATCAATCAGCCCCAGCATTTT. Supplemented by reference TRBV2 and TRBJ1-5, the full variable domain reads EPEVTQTPSHQVTQMGQEVILRCVPISNHLYFYWYRQILGQKVEFLVSFYNNEISEKSEIFDDQFSVERPDGSNFTLKIRSTKLEDSAMYFCASSVTINQPQHFGDGTRLSIL.

There are a few counts of this clonotype. The chain is built from TRBV4-2 and TRBJ2-1; D might be TRBD1 (7 bases). Per germline, CDR1 LGHNA and CDR2 YNFKEQ. CDR3 length: 14 amino acids. Trimming pared 1 base from V and 9 bases from J, leaving 13 bases between. CDR3 nucleotide sequence: TGTGCCAGCAGCCAAGGTTACCAGGGGGGTGAGCAGTTCTTC. Translated: CASSQGYQGGEQFF.

The J gene is TRBJ2-2, the V gene TRBV20-1; 10 positions agree with TRBD2. After removal of 0 bases from V and 3 bases from J, the junction contained 4 bases not matched to a gene. The CDR3 contains 16 residues. Looked up from germline, CDR1 is DFQATT and CDR2 is SNEGSKA (reference sequence). CDR3 coding DNA: TGCAGTGCTAGAGATTTCCTAGCGGGAGACACCGGGGAGCTGTTTTTT. It translates to CSARDFLAGDTGELFF.